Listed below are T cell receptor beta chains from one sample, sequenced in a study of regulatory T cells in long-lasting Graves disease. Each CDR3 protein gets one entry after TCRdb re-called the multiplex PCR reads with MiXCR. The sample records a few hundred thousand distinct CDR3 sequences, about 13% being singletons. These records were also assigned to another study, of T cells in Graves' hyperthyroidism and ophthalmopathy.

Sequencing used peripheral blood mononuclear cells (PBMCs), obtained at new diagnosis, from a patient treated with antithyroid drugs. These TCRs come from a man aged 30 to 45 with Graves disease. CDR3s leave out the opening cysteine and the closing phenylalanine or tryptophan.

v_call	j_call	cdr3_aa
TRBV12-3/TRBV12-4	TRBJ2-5	ASTLSPGAETQY
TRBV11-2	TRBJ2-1	ASSLSGPVSDEQF
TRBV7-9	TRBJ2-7	ASRYSGDYEQY
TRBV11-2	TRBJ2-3	ATVRGSGSDTQY
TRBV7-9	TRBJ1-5	ASSLATQDRNQPQH
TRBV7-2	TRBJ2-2	ASRWDRNTGELF
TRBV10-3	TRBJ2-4	AISEAGELAKNIQY
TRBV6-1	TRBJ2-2	ATFETSVYTGELF
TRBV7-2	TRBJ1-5	ASSWKLGGNQPQH
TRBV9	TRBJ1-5	ASRGGNQPQH
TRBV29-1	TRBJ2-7	SAHTSYEQY
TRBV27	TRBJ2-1	ASSWLVGGLSYNEQF
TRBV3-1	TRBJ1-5	ASSQGNQPQH
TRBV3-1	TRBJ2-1	ASSQEWGTSSRREQF
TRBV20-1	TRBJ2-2	SARDRRGGGELF
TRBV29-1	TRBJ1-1	SVGWAEAF
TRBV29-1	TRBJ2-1	SVAGLAGGSSYNEQF
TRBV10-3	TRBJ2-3	AISESLAGFTDTQY
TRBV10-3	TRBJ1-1	AIRPDRGTQTEAF
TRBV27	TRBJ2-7	ASSFFRERDEQY
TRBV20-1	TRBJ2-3	SAREPTDTQY
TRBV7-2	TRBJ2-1	ASSARYNEQF
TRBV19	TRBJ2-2	ASSIRRQFNTGELF
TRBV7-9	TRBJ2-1	ASSLRLAGYNEQF
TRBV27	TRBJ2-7	ASTRTSGSYEQY
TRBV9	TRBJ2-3	ASSVERASTDTQY
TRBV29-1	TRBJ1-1	SVEGFEALNTEAF
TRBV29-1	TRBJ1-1	SGAVGSTEAF
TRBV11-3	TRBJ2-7	ASSLTGTSGRYEQY
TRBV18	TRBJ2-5	ASSPLTGIETQY
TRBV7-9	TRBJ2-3	ASSLGAGRGTDTQY
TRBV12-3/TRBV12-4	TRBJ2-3	ASSTRLLAAGDTQY
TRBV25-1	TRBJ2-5	ASGPLTQETQY
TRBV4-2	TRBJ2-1	ASSQVSGRYYNEQF
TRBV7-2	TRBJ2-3	ASSRLSGTDTQY
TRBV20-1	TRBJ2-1	SARATILAGGPHEQF
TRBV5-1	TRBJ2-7	ASSFDSPGYEQY
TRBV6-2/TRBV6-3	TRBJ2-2	ASRRITGELF
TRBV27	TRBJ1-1	ASSLWPTRLEAF
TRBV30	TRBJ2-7	AWSRVGSYEQY
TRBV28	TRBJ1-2	ASSVADSHGYT
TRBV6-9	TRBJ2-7	ASSYPTRSSEQY